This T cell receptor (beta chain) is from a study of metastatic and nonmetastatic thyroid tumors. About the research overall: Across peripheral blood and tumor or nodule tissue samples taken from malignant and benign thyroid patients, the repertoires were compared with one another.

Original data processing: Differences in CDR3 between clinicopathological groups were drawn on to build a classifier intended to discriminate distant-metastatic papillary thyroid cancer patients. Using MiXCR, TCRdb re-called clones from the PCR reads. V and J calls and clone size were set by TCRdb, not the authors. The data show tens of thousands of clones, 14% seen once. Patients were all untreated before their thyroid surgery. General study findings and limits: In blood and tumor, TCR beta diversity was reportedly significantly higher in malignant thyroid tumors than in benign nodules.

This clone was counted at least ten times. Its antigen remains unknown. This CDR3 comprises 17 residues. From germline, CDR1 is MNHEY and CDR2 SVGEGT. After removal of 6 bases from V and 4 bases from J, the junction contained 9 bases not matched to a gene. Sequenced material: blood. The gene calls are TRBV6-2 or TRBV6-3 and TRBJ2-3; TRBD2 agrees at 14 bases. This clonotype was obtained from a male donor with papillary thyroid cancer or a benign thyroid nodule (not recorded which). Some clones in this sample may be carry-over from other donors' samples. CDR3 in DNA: TGTGCCAGCAGGTCCCCGGGACTAGCGGGAGAGGCAGATACGCAGTATTTT. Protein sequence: CASRSPGLAGEADTQYF.